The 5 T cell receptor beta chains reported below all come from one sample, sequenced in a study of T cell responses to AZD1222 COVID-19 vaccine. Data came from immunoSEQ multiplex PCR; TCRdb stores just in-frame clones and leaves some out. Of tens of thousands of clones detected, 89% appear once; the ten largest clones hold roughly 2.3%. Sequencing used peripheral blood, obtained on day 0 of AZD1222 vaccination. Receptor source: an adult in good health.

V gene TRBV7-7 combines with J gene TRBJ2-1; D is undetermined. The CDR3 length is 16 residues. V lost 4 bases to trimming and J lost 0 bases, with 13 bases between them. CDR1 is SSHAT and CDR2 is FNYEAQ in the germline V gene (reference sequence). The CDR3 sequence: CASSSVKTGSYNEQFF. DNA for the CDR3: TGTGCCAGCAGCTCCGTCAAGACCGGCTCCTACAATGAGCAGTTCTTC.

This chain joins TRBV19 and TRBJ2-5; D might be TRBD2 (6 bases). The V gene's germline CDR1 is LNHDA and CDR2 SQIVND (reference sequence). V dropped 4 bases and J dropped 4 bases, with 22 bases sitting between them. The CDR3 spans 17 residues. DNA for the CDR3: TGTGCCAGTAGTAGCGGGACCAGATTGGCGGTTAGAGAGACCCAGTACTTC. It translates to CASSSGTRLAVRETQYF.

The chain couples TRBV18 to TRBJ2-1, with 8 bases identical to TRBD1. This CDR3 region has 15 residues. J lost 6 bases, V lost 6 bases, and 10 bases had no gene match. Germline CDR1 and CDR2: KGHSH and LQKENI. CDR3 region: CASSPGGASFNEQFF. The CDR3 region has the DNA TGTGCCAGCTCCCCAGGGGGCGCGTCGTTCAATGAGCAGTTCTTC.

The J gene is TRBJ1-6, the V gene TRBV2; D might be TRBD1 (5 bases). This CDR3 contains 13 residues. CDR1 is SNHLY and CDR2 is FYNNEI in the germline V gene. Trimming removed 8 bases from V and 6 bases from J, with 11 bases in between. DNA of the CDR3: TGTGCCAGCTACGGGGGTGGTAATTCACCCCTCCACTTT. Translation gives CASYGGGNSPLHF.

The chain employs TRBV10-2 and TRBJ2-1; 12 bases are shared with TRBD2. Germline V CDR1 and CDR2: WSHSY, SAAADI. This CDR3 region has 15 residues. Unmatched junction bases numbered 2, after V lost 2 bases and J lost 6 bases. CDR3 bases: TGCGCCAGCAGTGAGAGGACTAGCGGGGTCAATGAGCAGTTCTTC. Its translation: CASSERTSGVNEQFF.